The entry below describes one TCR beta chain. The antigen is not known. This CDR3 is built from 13 residues. In germline, CDR1 is GTSNPN, CDR2 SVGIG (reference sequence). V lost 3 bases to trimming and J lost 4 bases, with 12 bases between them. Expressed TCRB transcripts were sequenced because the isolated RNA had all been reverse transcribed beforehand. Deep immunoSEQ sequencing covered naive, central memory and regulatory T cell samples. Only in-frame clones appear in the TCRdb table, and some are missing; sequencing was by immunoSEQ multiplex PCR. This table has 350,000 to 450,000 clones, over 12% appearing once. This specimen comes from a study of beta chain features in type 1 diabetes. Study-level results: Moderate yet significant TCRB CDR3 shortening was seen in Type 1 diabetes patients in all four CD4+ subsets.

The clonotype originates from a young woman in good health. This chain uses TRBV30 with TRBJ1-2, with D possibly being TRBD1 (6 bases). Material: naive CD4+ T cells from blood. The CDR3 loop is CAWRKPDSYGYTF. The DNA of the CDR3 is TGTGCCTGGAGGAAACCGGACAGCTATGGCTACACCTTC.